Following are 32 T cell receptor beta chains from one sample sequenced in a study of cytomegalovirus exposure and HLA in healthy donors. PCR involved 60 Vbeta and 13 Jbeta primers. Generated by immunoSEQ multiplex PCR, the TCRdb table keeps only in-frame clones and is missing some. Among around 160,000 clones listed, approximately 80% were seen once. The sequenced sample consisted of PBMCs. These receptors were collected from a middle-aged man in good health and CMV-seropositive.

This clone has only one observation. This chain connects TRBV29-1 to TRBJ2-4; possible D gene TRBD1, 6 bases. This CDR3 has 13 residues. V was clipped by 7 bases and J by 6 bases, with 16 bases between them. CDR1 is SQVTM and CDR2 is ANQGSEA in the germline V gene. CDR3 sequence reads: CSASLGGGNIQYF. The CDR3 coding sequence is TGCAGCGCCTCTTTAGGGGGTGGAAACATTCAGTACTTC.

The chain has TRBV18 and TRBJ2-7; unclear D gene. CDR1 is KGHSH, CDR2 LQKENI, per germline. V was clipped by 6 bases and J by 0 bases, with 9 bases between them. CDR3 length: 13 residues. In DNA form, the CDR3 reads TGTGCCAGCTCTCTTTCAGACTCCTACGAGCAGTACTTC. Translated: CASSLSDSYEQYF. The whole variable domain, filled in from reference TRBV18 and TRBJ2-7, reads NAGVMQNPRHLVRRRGQEARLRCSPMKGHSHVYWYRQLPEEGLKFMVYLQKENIIDESGMPKERFSAEFPKEGPSILRIQQVVRGDSAAYFCASSLSDSYEQYFGPGTRLTVT.

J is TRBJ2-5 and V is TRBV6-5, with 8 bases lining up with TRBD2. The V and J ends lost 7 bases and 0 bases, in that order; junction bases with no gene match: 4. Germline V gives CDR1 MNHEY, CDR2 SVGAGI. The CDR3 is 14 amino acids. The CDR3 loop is CASNERGYQETQYF. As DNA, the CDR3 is TGTGCCAGCAACGAGCGGGGGTACCAAGAGACCCAGTACTTC.

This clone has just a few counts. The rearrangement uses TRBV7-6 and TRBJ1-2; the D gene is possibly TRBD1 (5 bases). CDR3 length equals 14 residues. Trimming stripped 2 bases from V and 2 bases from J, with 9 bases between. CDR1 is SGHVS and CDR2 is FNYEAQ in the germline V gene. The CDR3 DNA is TGTGCCAGCAGCTTACTCGGGGGGAACTATGGCTACACCTTC. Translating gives CASSLLGGNYGYTF.

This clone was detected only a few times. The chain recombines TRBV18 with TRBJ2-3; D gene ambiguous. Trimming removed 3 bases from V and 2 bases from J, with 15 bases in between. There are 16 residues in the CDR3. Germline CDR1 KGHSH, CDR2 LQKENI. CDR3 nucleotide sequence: TGTGCCAGCTCACCGCGTCGGTACGCTGACACAGATACGCAGTATTTT. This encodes CASSPRRYADTDTQYF.

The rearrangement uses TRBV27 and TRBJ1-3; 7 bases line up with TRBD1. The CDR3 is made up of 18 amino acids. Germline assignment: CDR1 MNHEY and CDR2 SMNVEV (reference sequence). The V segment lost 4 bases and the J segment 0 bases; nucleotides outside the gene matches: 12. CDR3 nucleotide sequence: TGTGCCAGCAGTTCCTCCCCCAGGGGGGCCCACTCTGGAAACACCATATATTTT. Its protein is CASSSSPRGAHSGNTIYF.

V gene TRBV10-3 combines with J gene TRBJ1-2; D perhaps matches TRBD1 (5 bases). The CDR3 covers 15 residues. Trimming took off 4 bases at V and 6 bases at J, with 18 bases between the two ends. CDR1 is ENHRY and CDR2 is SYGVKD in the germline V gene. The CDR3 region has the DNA TGTGCCATCAGTGCATTGAATAAGGGAGGGGATGGCTACACCTTC. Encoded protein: CAISALNKGGDGYTF.

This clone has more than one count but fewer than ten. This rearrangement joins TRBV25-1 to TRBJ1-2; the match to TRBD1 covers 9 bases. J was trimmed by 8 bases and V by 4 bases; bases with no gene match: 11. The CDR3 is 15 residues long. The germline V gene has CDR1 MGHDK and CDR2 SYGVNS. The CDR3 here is CASSGLDRGGLGYTF. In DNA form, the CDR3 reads TGTGCCAGCAGTGGGTTGGACAGGGGAGGTTTGGGCTACACCTTC.

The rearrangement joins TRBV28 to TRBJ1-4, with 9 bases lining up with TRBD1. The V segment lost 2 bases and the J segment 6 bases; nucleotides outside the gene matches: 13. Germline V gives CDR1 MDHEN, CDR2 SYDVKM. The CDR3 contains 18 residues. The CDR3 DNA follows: TGTGCCAGCAGTTTAGAGAGGACAGGGGACCGCAGAGATGAAAAACTGTTTTTT. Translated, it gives CASSLERTGDRRDEKLFF.

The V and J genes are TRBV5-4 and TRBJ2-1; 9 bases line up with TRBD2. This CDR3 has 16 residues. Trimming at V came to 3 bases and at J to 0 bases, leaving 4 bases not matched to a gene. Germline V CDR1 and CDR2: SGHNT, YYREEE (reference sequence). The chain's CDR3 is CASSSPSGISYNEQFF. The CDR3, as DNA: TGTGCCAGCAGCTCACCTAGCGGGATCTCCTACAATGAGCAGTTCTTC. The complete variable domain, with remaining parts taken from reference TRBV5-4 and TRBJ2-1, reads ETGVTQSPTHLIKTRGQQVTLRCSSQSGHNTVSWYQQALGQGPQFIFQYYREEENGRGNFPPRFSGLQFPNYSSELNVNALELDDSALYLCASSSPSGISYNEQFFGPGTRLTVL.

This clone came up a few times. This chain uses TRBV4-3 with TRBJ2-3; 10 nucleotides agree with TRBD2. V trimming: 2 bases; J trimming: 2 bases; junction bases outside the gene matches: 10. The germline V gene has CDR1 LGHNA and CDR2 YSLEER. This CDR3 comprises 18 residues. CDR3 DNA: TGCGCCAGCAGCCAAAACCCCCAGACTAGCGGGCCCACAGATACGCAGTATTTT. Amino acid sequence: CASSQNPQTSGPTDTQYF.

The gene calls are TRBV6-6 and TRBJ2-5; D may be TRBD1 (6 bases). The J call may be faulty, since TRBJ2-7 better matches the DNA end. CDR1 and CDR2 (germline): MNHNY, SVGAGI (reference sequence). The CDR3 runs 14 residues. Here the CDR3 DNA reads TGTGCCAGCAGTTACAGGCAGGGGCTGGGCGAGCAGTACTTC. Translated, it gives CASSYRQGLGEQYF.

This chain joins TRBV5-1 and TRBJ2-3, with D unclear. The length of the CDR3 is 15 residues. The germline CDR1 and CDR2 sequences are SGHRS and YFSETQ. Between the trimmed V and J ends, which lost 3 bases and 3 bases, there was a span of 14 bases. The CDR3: CASSSAEFRTDTQYF. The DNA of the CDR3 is TGCGCCAGCAGCTCCGCGGAGTTTCGTACAGATACGCAGTATTTT.

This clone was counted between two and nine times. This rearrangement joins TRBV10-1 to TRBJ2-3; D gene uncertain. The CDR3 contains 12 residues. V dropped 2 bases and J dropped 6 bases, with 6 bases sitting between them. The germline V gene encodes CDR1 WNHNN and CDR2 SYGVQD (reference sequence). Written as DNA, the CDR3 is TGCGCCAGCAGTGAGCCTTTTGATACGCAGTATTTT. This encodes CASSEPFDTQYF.

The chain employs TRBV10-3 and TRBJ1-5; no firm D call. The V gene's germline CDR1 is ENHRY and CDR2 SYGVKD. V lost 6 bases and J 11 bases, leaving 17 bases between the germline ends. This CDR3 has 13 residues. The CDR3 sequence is CAIRGRNETAQHF. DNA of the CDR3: TGTGCCATCAGGGGCCGAAACGAGACGGCCCAGCATTTT.

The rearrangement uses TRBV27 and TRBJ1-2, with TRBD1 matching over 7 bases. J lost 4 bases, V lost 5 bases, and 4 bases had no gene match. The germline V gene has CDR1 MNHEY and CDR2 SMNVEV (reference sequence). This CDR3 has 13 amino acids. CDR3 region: CASSHGTAYGYTF. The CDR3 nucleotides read TGTGCCAGCAGTCATGGGACAGCCTATGGCTACACCTTC.

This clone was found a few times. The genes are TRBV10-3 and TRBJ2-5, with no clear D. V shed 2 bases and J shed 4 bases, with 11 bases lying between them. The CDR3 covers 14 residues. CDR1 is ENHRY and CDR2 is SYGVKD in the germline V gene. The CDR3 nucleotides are TGTGCCATCAGTGAGCCACGGTTAGCAGAGACCCAGTACTTC. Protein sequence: CAISEPRLAETQYF.

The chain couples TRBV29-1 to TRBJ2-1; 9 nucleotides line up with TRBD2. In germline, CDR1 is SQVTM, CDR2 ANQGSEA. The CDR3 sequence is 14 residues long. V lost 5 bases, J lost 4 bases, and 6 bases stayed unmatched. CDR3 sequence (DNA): TGCAGCGTTTACGAGACTAGCGGTTACAATGAGCAGTTCTTC. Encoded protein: CSVYETSGYNEQFF.

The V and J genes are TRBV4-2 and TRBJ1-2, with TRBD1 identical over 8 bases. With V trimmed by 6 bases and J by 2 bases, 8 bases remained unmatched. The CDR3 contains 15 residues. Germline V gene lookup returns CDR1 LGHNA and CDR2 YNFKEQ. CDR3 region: CASSPTGTGNYGYTF. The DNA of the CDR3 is TGTGCCAGCAGTCCCACCGGGACAGGAAACTATGGCTACACCTTC.

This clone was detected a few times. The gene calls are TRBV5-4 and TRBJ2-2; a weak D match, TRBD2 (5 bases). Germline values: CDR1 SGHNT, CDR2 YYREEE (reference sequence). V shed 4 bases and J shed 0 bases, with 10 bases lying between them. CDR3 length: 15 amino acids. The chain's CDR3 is CASSLGSPNTGELFF. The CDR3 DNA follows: TGTGCCAGCAGCCTGGGGAGCCCGAACACCGGGGAGCTGTTTTTT. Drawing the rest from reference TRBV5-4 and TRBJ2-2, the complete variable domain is ETGVTQSPTHLIKTRGQQVTLRCSSQSGHNTVSWYQQALGQGPQFIFQYYREEENGRGNFPPRFSGLQFPNYSSELNVNALELDDSALYLCASSLGSPNTGELFFGEGSRLTVL.

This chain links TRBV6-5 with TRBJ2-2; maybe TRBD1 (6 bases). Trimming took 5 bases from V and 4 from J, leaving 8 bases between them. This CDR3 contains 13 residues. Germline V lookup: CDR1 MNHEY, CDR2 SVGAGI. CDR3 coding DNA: TGTGCCAGCAGTCAACAGGGCACCGGGGAGCTGTTTTTT. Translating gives CASSQQGTGELFF.

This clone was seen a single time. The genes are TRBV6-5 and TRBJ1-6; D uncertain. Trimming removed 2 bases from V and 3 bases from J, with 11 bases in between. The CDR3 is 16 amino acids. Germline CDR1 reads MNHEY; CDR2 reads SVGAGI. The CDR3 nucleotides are TGTGCCAGCAGTTACAGTCTACCGGTCTATAATTCACCCCTCCACTTT. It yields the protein CASSYSLPVYNSPLHF.

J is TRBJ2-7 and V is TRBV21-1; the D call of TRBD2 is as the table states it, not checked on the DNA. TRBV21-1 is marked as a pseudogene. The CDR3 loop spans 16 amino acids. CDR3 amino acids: CASSKELLPSSYEQYF. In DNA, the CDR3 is TGTGCCAGCAGCAAAGAACTACTCCCGAGCTCCTACGAGCAGTACTTC.

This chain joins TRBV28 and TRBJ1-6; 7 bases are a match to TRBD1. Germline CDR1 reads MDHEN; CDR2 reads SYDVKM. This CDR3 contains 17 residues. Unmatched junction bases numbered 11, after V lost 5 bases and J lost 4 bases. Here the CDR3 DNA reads TGTGCCAGCAGTCCGTACAGGGGACCTCCTTATAATTCACCCCTCCACTTT. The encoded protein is CASSPYRGPPYNSPLHF.

For the CDR3, the DNA is TGTGCCAGCAGCTTAGCGAGACAGGGGTCAGGCATTCAGTACTTC. As protein: CASSLARQGSGIQYF. This rearrangement joins TRBV7-6 to TRBJ2-4; 8 bases are shared with TRBD1. V lost 0 bases to trimming and J lost 9 bases; unmatched junction nucleotides: 7. Germline V gene data show CDR1 as SGHVS and CDR2 as FNYEAQ. The CDR3 has 15 amino acids.

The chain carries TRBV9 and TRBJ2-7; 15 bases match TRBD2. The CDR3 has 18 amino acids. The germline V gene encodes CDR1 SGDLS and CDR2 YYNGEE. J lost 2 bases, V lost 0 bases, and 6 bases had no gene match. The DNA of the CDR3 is TGTGCCAGCAGCGTAGGACCGGGACTAGCGGGGGGAACCTACGAGCAGTACTTC. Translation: CASSVGPGLAGGTYEQYF.

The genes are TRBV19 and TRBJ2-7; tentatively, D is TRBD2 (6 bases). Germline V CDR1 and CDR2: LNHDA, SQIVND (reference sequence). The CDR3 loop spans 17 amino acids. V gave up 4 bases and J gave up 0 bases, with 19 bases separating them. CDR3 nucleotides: TGTGCCAGTAGTACCCGGATTTGGGTTAGCGGCTCCTACGAGCAGTACTTC. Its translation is CASSTRIWVSGSYEQYF.

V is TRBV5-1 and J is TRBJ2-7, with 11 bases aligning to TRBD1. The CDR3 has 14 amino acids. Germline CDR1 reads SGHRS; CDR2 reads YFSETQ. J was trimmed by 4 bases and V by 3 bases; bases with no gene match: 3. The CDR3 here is CASSWGQGEYEQYF. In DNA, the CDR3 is TGCGCCAGCAGCTGGGGACAGGGGGAATACGAGCAGTACTTC. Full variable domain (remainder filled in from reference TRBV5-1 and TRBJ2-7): KAGVTQTPRYLIKTRGQQVTLSCSPISGHRSVSWYQQTPGQGLQFLFEYFSETQRNKGNFPGRFSGRQFSNSRSEMNVSTLELGDSALYLCASSWGQGEYEQYFGPGTRLTVT.

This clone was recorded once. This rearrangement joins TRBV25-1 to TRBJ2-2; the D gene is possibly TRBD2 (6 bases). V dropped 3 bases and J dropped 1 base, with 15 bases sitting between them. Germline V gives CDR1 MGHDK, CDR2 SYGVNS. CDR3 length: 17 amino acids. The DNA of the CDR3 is TGTGCCAGCAGTGATTCAGGGAGGTTTGGGAACACCGGGGAGCTGTTTTTT. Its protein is CASSDSGRFGNTGELFF.

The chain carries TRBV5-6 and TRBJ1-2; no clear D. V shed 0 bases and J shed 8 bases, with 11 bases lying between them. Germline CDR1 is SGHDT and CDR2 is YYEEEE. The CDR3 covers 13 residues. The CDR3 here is CASSLGQPRGYTF. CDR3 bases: TGTGCCAGCAGCTTGGGGCAGCCGAGGGGCTACACCTTC.

CDR3 protein: CASRGQGARVEAFF. The DNA of the CDR3 is TGCGCCAGCAGGGGACAGGGGGCACGGGTGGAAGCTTTCTTT. This chain connects TRBV5-1 to TRBJ1-1; 12 nucleotides align to TRBD1. This CDR3 comprises 14 residues. Germline values: CDR1 SGHRS, CDR2 YFSETQ. The V segment lost 5 bases and the J segment 8 bases; nucleotides outside the gene matches: 7.

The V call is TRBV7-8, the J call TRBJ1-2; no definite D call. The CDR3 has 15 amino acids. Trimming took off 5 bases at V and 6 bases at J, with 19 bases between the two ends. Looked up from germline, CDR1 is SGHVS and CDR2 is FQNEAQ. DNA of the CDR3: TGTGCCAGCAGCGGCACCGCGAGAATCGGGAATGGCTACACCTTC. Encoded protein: CASSGTARIGNGYTF.